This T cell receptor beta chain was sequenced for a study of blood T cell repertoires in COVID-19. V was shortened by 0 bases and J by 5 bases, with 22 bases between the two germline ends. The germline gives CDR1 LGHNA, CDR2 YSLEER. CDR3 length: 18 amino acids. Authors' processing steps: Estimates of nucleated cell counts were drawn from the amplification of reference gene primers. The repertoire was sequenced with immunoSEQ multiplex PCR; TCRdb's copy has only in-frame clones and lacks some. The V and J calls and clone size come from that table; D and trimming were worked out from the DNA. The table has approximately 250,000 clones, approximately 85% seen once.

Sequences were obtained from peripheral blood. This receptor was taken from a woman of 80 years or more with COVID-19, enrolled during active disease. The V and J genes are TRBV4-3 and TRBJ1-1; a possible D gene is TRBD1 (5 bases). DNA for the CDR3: TGCGCCAGCAGCCAAGATCATGGGGGAGGCAGTAGATGGACTGAAGCTTTCTTT. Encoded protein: CASSQDHGGGSRWTEAFF.